The rows below give T cell receptor beta chains drawn from one sample of a study of OX40 agonist ivuxolimab in advanced cancers. The repertoire was sequenced with immunoSEQ multiplex PCR; TCRdb's copy has only in-frame clones and lacks some. The sample lists fewer than 85,000 clones, approximately 80% occurring once. The source was CD4+ or CD8+ T cells sorted from blood, collected in a trial of the OX40 agonist ivuxolimab. These receptors were taken from an adult with an advanced solid tumor such as melanoma, head and neck, liver or kidney cancer. The CDR3 runs from the conserved cysteine through the conserved F or W. The D gene is left open where the match is weak. Clone size is stated in some rows and not others, as once, few, many or a class when expanded.

>TRBV7-7|.|14|.|TRBJ2-3
CASSLGSSTDTQYF
>TRBV19|.|15|medium-sized|TRBJ1-4
CASSPIGQRGEKLFF
>TRBV6-6|.|13|.|TRBJ1-2
CASTPGGRYGYTF
>TRBV9|.|15|.|TRBJ2-1
CASSVTGTSYNEQFF
>TRBV19|.|15|.|TRBJ2-1
CASSPRGRAVNEQFF
>TRBV7-9|TRBD1|16|.|TRBJ1-4
CASSVGTGGDIEKLFF
>TRBV7-2|.|14|once|TRBJ1-4
CASSPVGSNEKLFF
>TRBV2|.|15|once|TRBJ1-4
CASSLDREINEKLFF
>TRBV5-1|.|12|.|TRBJ2-7
CASSSDRSEQYF
>TRBV11-2|TRBD1|15|.|TRBJ1-4
CASSPQGVGNEKLFF
>TRBV5-1|.|12|.|TRBJ1-2
CASSLDNYGYTF
>TRBV7-6|.|14|.|TRBJ2-5
CASSLSQRGETQYF
>TRBV19|TRBD2|15|.|TRBJ2-1
CASSILAGTNNEQFF
>TRBV7-2|TRBD2|17|few|TRBJ2-1
CASSLAGGTSDYNEQFF
>TRBV7-2|TRBD1|13|.|TRBJ1-2
CASSPQGGGGYTF
>TRBV12-2|.|10|.|TRBJ1-2
CGRGPCGYTF
>TRBV9|.|14|.|TRBJ2-4
CASSVTQGRDIQYF
>TRBV6-5|TRBD2|16|once|TRBJ2-5
CASSYSGLALQETQYF
>TRBV5-5|.|14|.|TRBJ1-5
CASSLLYSNQPQHF
>TRBV7-6|.|13|.|TRBJ2-7
CASSSGETYEQYF
>TRBV29-1|.|13|.|TRBJ2-5
CSVLWGRGETQYF
>TRBV11-2|.|12|.|TRBJ1-1
CASSLQDTEAFF
>TRBV28|TRBD1|15|once|TRBJ1-4
CASSSDRGSREKLFF
>TRBV10-3|.|14|.|TRBJ2-3
CAISDVSRGDTQYF
>TRBV4-1|TRBD1|15|once|TRBJ1-1
CASSQVDRGNTEAFF
>TRBV25-1|TRBD2|17|.|TRBJ2-1
CASSEFGGTSGSNEQFF
>TRBV5-4|TRBD1|15|.|TRBJ2-1
CASSSGTGGYNEQFF